This TCR beta chain was captured by sequencing in a study of PD-1 blockade in classical Hodgkin lymphoma. Findings and limits, study-wide: Patients starting nivolumab less than 1 year after ASCT had lower diversity and were excluded from later analyses. The drivers behind the repertoire differences, possibly disease activity or prior therapy, remain undefined. Whoever responded completely had baseline diversity much like that seen in newly diagnosed patients.

This CDR3 is built from 15 residues. The ends were cut back, 9 bases at V and 3 bases at J, with 20 bases in the middle. The germline CDR1 and CDR2 sequences are LNHDA and SQIVND (reference sequence). For this clone: Its antigen is currently unknown.

Data came from immunoSEQ multiplex PCR; TCRdb stores just in-frame clones and leaves some out. The table has tens of thousands of clones, roughly 90% seen once. Autologous stem cell transplantation was followed by relapse in every patient, and brentuximab vedotin exposure varied. J is TRBJ1-1 and V is TRBV19; the D gene is possibly TRBD1 (5 bases). The input for sequencing was peripheral blood mononuclear cells (PBMCs), taken at baseline. The sequence came from a human donor with classical Hodgkin lymphoma. CDR3 protein: CASGWLGVRDTEAFF. CDR3 nucleotides: TGTGCCAGCGGGTGGTTGGGGGTTCGTGACACTGAAGCTTTCTTT.